The sequence of this T cell receptor beta chain was determined in a study of OX40 agonist ivuxolimab in advanced cancers. The overall study: Prior therapy, whether anti-PD-1, anti-PD-L1 or anti-CTLA-4, was allowed, and more than 35% had some.

From germline, CDR1 is LNHDA and CDR2 SQIVND (reference sequence). This CDR3 region has 13 residues. Deletions cut 1 base from V and 8 bases from J, with 9 bases between. Overall study results and limits: CD4+ T cells averaged fewer expanded clones than CD8+ T cells. Doses of 0.1 to 3.0 mg/kg were accompanied by clonal expansion of CD4+ and CD8+ blood T cells by week 6.

This clone showed up just a few times. What it binds is not known. The data were produced by immunoSEQ multiplex PCR, yet TCRdb's version contains in-frame clones alone and is incomplete. The sample includes 12,000 to 15,000 clones, 76% of them seen just once. This chain uses TRBV19 with TRBJ2-1; perhaps TRBD1 as D (5 bases). This sample comprised CD4+ or CD8+ T cells sorted from blood, obtained in a trial of the OX40 agonist ivuxolimab. The sequence was obtained from an adult with an advanced solid tumor such as melanoma, head and neck, liver or kidney cancer. CDR3 amino acids: CASSIVSGYEQFF. The DNA of the CDR3 is TGTGCCAGTAGTATAGTTTCAGGGTATGAGCAGTTCTTC.